A single sample gave rise to the 25 T cell receptor beta chains below, sequenced in a study of identical twins. TCRdb ran MiXCR on the 5' RACE reads and lists one entry per CDR3 protein. The sample contains some 790,000 distinct CDR3 sequences, 15% to 20% of which appear only once. These data also featured in a second study, about T cells expressing NK-cell markers.

The sequenced material came from PBMCs. All receptors come from a woman aged 18 to 35 in good health.

The chain couples TRBV5-1 to TRBJ2-7; the D gene could be TRBD1 or TRBD2 (5 bases each). The length of the CDR3 is 14 residues. V lost 3 bases to trimming and J lost 1 base, with 11 bases between them. Germline lookup yields CDR1 SGHRS and CDR2 YFSETQ. CDR3 sequence reads: CASSSTGPSYEQYF. The CDR3 DNA sequence: TGCGCCAGCAGCTCCACGGGGCCGTCCTACGAGCAGTACTTC.

The V call is TRBV7-3, the J call TRBJ1-1, with D unresolved. From germline, CDR1 is SGHTA and CDR2 FQGTGA. This CDR3 contains 15 residues. The ends were cut back, 1 base at V and 1 base at J, with 10 bases in the middle. CDR3 amino acids: CASSLIKLPNTEAFF. The CDR3 bases are TGTGCCAGCAGCTTAATAAAACTTCCGAACACTGAAGCTTTCTTT.

This clonotype appeared a few times. V usage is TRBV5-1 and J usage is TRBJ1-3; D unclear. The germline V and J ends were trimmed by 1 base and 4 bases, with 9 bases remaining between them. The CDR3 extends over 14 amino acids. Germline V gene lookup returns CDR1 SGHRS and CDR2 YFSETQ. CDR3 region: CASSLLTGGNTIYF. In DNA form, the CDR3 reads TGCGCCAGCAGCTTGCTGACTGGAGGAAACACCATATATTTT.

This chain links TRBV20-1 with TRBJ2-1, with TRBD2 matching over 10 bases. The CDR3 is 18 residues long. V lost 1 base to trimming and J lost 0 bases; unmatched junction nucleotides: 9. Germline loops: CDR1 DFQATT, CDR2 SNEGSKA (reference sequence). The CDR3 loop is CSARVASGGQSSYNEQFF. The CDR3, as DNA: TGCAGTGCTAGAGTGGCTAGCGGGGGCCAGAGCTCCTACAATGAGCAGTTCTTC.

The chain links TRBV5-1 to TRBJ2-3, with 11 bases lining up with TRBD2. V shed 4 bases and J 2 bases; nucleotides not matched to a gene: 6. The CDR3 is made up of 16 amino acids. CDR1 is SGHRS and CDR2 is YFSETQ in the germline V gene. The CDR3 spells CASSPIAGGLTDTQYF. For the CDR3, the DNA is TGCGCCAGCAGCCCTATAGCGGGGGGGCTCACAGATACGCAGTATTTT.

This clonotype was found a few times. The chain carries TRBV15 and TRBJ1-1; D gene uncertain. Germline loops: CDR1 LNHNV, CDR2 YYDKDF (reference sequence). There are 15 residues in the CDR3. V was pared by 1 base and J by 6 bases, with 15 bases between. CDR3: CATSRGTRGVAEAFF. Here the CDR3 DNA reads TGTGCCACCAGCAGAGGTACCCGTGGGGTGGCTGAAGCTTTCTTT.

V is TRBV20-1 and J is TRBJ2-1, with TRBD2 matching 9 bases. This CDR3 region has 16 residues. The germline CDR1 and CDR2 sequences are DFQATT and SNEGSKA (reference sequence). The trim removed 0 bases at V and 1 base at J, leaving 4 bases unmatched. CDR3 DNA: TGCAGTGCTAGAGATCAGACTAGCGGTTCCTACAATGAGCAGTTCTTC. The encoded protein is CSARDQTSGSYNEQFF.

This clonotype was counted only a few times. This chain links TRBV20-1 with TRBJ2-5; a possible D gene is TRBD2 (6 bases). This CDR3 is built from 13 residues. CDR1 and CDR2 from the germline V gene are DFQATT and SNEGSKA (reference sequence). Trimming removed 8 bases at V and 5 bases at J, with 18 bases between. CDR3 DNA: TGCAGTCTCTGGGCGGAGGAGGGGGAGACCCAGTACTTC. Amino acids: CSLWAEEGETQYF.

CDR3 coding DNA: TGCGCCAGCACGCAGGCCAATGAGCAGTTCTTC. Its protein product is CASTQANEQFF. This rearrangement joins TRBV5-1 to TRBJ2-1; D remains unclear. The germline gives CDR1 SGHRS, CDR2 YFSETQ. This CDR3 contains 11 residues. V lost 6 bases and J lost 6, with 7 bases in between.

CDR3 loop: CASSYSQGTGGWETQYF. The CDR3 nucleotides are TGTGCCAGCAGTTACTCGCAAGGGACAGGGGGCTGGGAGACCCAGTACTTC. This chain links TRBV6-5 with TRBJ2-5, with TRBD1 matching over 12 bases. Per germline, CDR1 MNHEY and CDR2 SVGAGI. V was pared by 0 bases and J by 5 bases, with 7 bases of the junction left unmatched. CDR3 size: 17 residues.

This clonotype has just a few counts. The gene calls are TRBV15 and TRBJ2-7; D remains ambiguous. The CDR3 is 15 residues long. Per the germline V gene, CDR1 is LNHNV and CDR2 is YYDKDF (reference sequence). Trimming left V 0 bases short and J 0 bases short, with 9 bases between. CDR3 protein: CATSRDNSRSYEQYF. The CDR3 DNA reads TGTGCCACCAGCAGAGATAATAGCCGCTCCTACGAGCAGTACTTC.

The CDR3 loop is CASSNRKAGEQYF. Here the CDR3 DNA reads TGTGCCAGCAGTAACAGGAAGGCGGGGGAGCAGTACTTC. The chain carries TRBV6-5 and TRBJ2-7, with a weak D call TRBD2 (6 bases). CDR3 length equals 13 residues. The V gene lost 5 bases and the J gene lost 7 bases, with 15 bases spanning the gap. Germline V CDR1 and CDR2: MNHEY, SVGAGI.

This clonotype has just a few counts. The rearrangement uses TRBV12-3 or TRBV12-4 and TRBJ2-3; no reliable D call. Trimming stripped 2 bases from V and 9 bases from J, with 12 bases between. The CDR3 covers 13 residues. The CDR3 loop reads CASSLPPGRTQYF. The CDR3 bases are TGTGCCAGCAGTTTACCCCCCGGGCGGACGCAGTATTTT.

The chain combines TRBV10-1 with TRBJ2-2, with D uncertain. V lost 0 bases and J lost 3, with 2 bases in between. The germline CDR1 and CDR2 sequences are WNHNN and SYGVQD (reference sequence). The CDR3 runs 13 residues. CDR3 protein: CASSESDTGELFF. The CDR3 region has the DNA TGCGCCAGCAGTGAGTCGGACACCGGGGAGCTGTTTTTT.

The CDR3 loop is CAWSKVLYNEQFF. DNA of the CDR3: TGTGCCTGGAGTAAGGTACTCTACAATGAGCAGTTCTTC. V gene TRBV30 combines with J gene TRBJ2-1, with D uncertain. The CDR3 has 13 amino acids. V was clipped by 2 bases and J by 3 bases, with 8 bases between them. Germline V gene lookup returns CDR1 GTSNPN and CDR2 SVGIG (reference sequence). The full variable domain, with the rest looked up from reference TRBV30 and TRBJ2-1, is SQTIHQWPATLVQPVGSPLSLECTVEGTSNPNLYWYRQAAGRGLQLLFYSVGIGQISSEVPQNLSASRPQDRQFILSSKKLLLSDSGFYLCAWSKVLYNEQFFGPGTRLTVL.

The rearrangement links TRBV7-2 to TRBJ1-5, with D perhaps TRBD1 (6 bases). Germline CDR1 and CDR2: SGHTA and FQGNSA. There are 15 residues in the CDR3. Trimming pared 5 bases from V and 1 base from J, leaving 12 bases between. CDR3 nucleotide sequence: TGTGCCAGCAGCCCTCGGGACACGAGCAATCAGCCCCAGCATTTT. Its protein is CASSPRDTSNQPQHF.

In this sample, this clonotype turned up a few times. V usage is TRBV5-1 and J usage is TRBJ1-2; no clear D gene. Trimming left V 0 bases short and J 3 bases short, with 15 bases between. The CDR3 consists of 16 residues. Germline CDR1 reads SGHRS; CDR2 reads YFSETQ. This chain's CDR3 is CASSLARGGSDYGYTF. In DNA, the CDR3 is TGCGCCAGCAGCTTGGCACGGGGAGGGTCTGACTATGGCTACACCTTC. Looking up the rest from reference TRBV5-1 and TRBJ1-2 gives the full variable domain: KAGVTQTPRYLIKTRGQQVTLSCSPISGHRSVSWYQQTPGQGLQFLFEYFSETQRNKGNFPGRFSGRQFSNSRSEMNVSTLELGDSALYLCASSLARGGSDYGYTFGSGTRLTVV.

The chain employs TRBV7-3 and TRBJ2-7; the match to TRBD2 covers 7 bases. Trimming took 2 bases from V and 2 from J; bases not matched to a gene: 6. In germline, CDR1 is SGHTA, CDR2 FQGTGA. The CDR3 totals 15 residues. As DNA, the CDR3 is TGTGCCAGCAGCTTATTACCCGGGGGGACCTACGAGCAGTACTTC. Its protein product is CASSLLPGGTYEQYF.

V usage is TRBV5-5 and J usage is TRBJ2-2; D ambiguous. There are 16 residues in the CDR3. The V end lost 1 base, the J end lost 6 bases, and 16 bases lay between the germline ends. Germline V gene lookup returns CDR1 SGHKS and CDR2 YYEKEE (reference sequence). The DNA of the CDR3 is TGTGCCAGCAGCTTGTGGAATCGGCTAGATTCCGGGGAGCTGTTTTTT. Protein sequence: CASSLWNRLDSGELFF.

This clonotype was observed a few times. The V and J genes are TRBV20-1 and TRBJ1-1; no clear D gene. The V and J ends lost 6 bases and 5 bases respectively, with 13 bases between them. The CDR3 loop spans 12 amino acids. Germline loops: CDR1 DFQATT, CDR2 SNEGSKA (reference sequence). Here the CDR3 DNA reads TGCAGTGCCCCGAGAGGTGGGACTGAAGCTTTCTTT. Translating gives CSAPRGGTEAFF.

This sequence joins TRBV10-3 and TRBJ2-7; 10 positions agree with TRBD1. V was pared by 10 bases and J by 5 bases, with 5 bases of the junction left unmatched. The CDR3 extends over 12 amino acids. From germline, CDR1 is ENHRY and CDR2 SYGVKD. This CDR3 is CATRQGANEQYF. For the CDR3, the DNA is TGTGCCACCAGACAGGGGGCCAACGAGCAGTACTTC.

This rearrangement joins TRBV9 to TRBJ2-7; possible D gene TRBD2, 6 bases. From germline, CDR1 is SGDLS and CDR2 YYNGEE. The V end lost 0 bases, the J end lost 0 bases, and 10 bases lay between the germline ends. The CDR3 extends over 15 amino acids. CDR3 region: CASSVGDSSSYEQYF. DNA for the CDR3: TGTGCCAGCAGCGTAGGGGACTCCTCCTCCTACGAGCAGTACTTC. The entire variable domain, with the rest obtained from reference TRBV9 and TRBJ2-7, is as follows: DSGVTQTPKHLITATGQRVTLRCSPRSGDLSVYWYQQSLDQGLQFLIQYYNGEERAKGNILERFSAQQFPDLHSELNLSSLELGDSALYFCASSVGDSSSYEQYFGPGTRLTVT.

The rearrangement joins TRBV11-2 to TRBJ2-7, with D maybe TRBD1 (5 bases). The V end was cut by 1 base, the J end by 4 bases, with 17 bases between. This CDR3 region has 16 residues. The V gene's germline CDR1 is SGHAT and CDR2 FQNNGV. CDR3 nucleotides: TGTGCCAGCAGCTTAGTAGCAGGGTCTTGGGGATACGAGCAGTACTTC. Residues: CASSLVAGSWGYEQYF.

The chain has TRBV5-1 and TRBJ1-1; D is ambiguous. Looked up from germline, CDR1 is SGHRS and CDR2 is YFSETQ. Between the trimmed V and J ends, which lost 0 bases and 6 bases, there was a span of 9 bases. CDR3 size: 13 residues. This chain's CDR3 is CASSLGKDAEAFF. CDR3 DNA: TGCGCCAGCAGCTTGGGTAAAGACGCTGAAGCTTTCTTT.

CDR3 sequence: CASRVMGIQDYGYTF. The CDR3, as DNA: TGTGCCAGCAGGGTTATGGGGATACAAGACTATGGCTACACCTTC. The rearrangement links TRBV5-6 to TRBJ1-2; D is undetermined. The CDR3 spans 15 residues. The germline gives CDR1 SGHDT, CDR2 YYEEEE. V lost 5 bases to trimming and J lost 3 bases, with 17 bases between them.